The 15 T cell receptor beta chains below were found in one sample sequenced in a study of T cell changes during pregnancy in multiple sclerosis. Here immunoSEQ multiplex PCR was the method, and the copy in TCRdb shows in-frame clones only, minus some. The sample consists of tens of thousands of clones, 90% to 95% of them appearing once. The sample was CD8+ T cells from peripheral blood mononuclear cells, taken in the third trimester of pregnancy. These receptors were obtained from a female donor with multiple sclerosis, enrolled in a pregnancy study.

The gene calls are TRBV27 and TRBJ2-3; D is possibly TRBD1 (6 bases). Trimming cost V 5 bases and J 5 bases, with 20 bases left between them. The CDR3 loop spans 16 amino acids. The germline V gene has CDR1 MNHEY and CDR2 SMNVEV (reference sequence). CDR3 bases: TGTGCCAGCAGTCCCATATGGGCAGGGGTCGGAGATACGCAGTATTTT. Translation gives CASSPIWAGVGDTQYF.

V gene TRBV6-6 combines with J gene TRBJ2-3; D gene ambiguous. Trimming took 6 bases from V and 0 from J, leaving 7 bases between them. The CDR3 extends over 13 amino acids. In germline, CDR1 is MNHNY, CDR2 SVGAGI (reference sequence). The CDR3 coding sequence is TGTGCCAGCAGCCAGTGGAGCACAGATACGCAGTATTTT. It yields the protein CASSQWSTDTQYF.

This CDR3 reads CASSQVASGMYEQYF. CDR3 bases: TGCGCCAGCAGCCAAGTAGCTAGCGGGATGTACGAGCAGTACTTC. The V and J genes are TRBV4-1 and TRBJ2-7, with 9 bases identical to TRBD2. Germline V gives CDR1 MGHRA, CDR2 YSYEKL. V trimming: 1 base; J trimming: 4 bases; junction bases outside the gene matches: 5. The CDR3 is 15 amino acids.

The chain combines TRBV13 with TRBJ2-7, with 9 bases matching TRBD1. The V gene end was trimmed by 3 bases and the J gene end by 5 bases; junction bases not matched to a gene: 5. The V gene's germline CDR1 is PRHDT and CDR2 FYEKMQ (reference sequence). The CDR3 consists of 14 residues. The CDR3: CASSFPQGADEQYF. The CDR3 coding sequence is TGTGCCAGCAGCTTCCCACAGGGGGCTGACGAGCAGTACTTC.

This clone was recorded only once. This chain uses TRBV6-1 with TRBJ2-2; D gene uncertain. Per the germline V gene, CDR1 is MNHNS and CDR2 is SASEGT. V lost 3 bases to trimming and J lost 5 bases, with 7 bases between them. The CDR3 sequence is 13 residues long. CDR3 region: CASSDLLTGELFF. The CDR3, as DNA: TGTGCCAGCAGTGACCTTCTAACCGGGGAGCTGTTTTTT.

The V and J genes are TRBV7-3 and TRBJ2-3; TRBD2 matches 9 bases. V lost 0 bases to trimming and J lost 5 bases; unmatched junction nucleotides: 9. The CDR3 covers 17 residues. CDR1 and CDR2 from the germline V gene are SGHTA and FQGTGA. The CDR3 coding sequence is TGTGCCAGCAGCTTAACGTATGCGGGAGGGCCGGGAGATACGCAGTATTTT. This translates into CASSLTYAGGPGDTQYF.

V is TRBV27 and J is TRBJ2-5, with TRBD2 identical over 13 bases. CDR3 size: 16 residues. J lost 1 base, V lost 5 bases, and 4 bases had no gene match. The V gene's germline CDR1 is MNHEY and CDR2 SMNVEV (reference sequence). In DNA, the CDR3 is TGTGCCAGCAGTCTACTAGCGGGAGGGATCCAAGAGACCCAGTACTTC. Protein product: CASSLLAGGIQETQYF.

This rearrangement joins TRBV9 to TRBJ2-3; D gene unclear. The V end lost 1 base, the J end lost 0 bases, and 9 bases lay between the germline ends. This CDR3 region has 15 residues. Germline lookup yields CDR1 SGDLS and CDR2 YYNGEE. The CDR3, as DNA: TGTGCCAGCAGCGTATACGGGTCCAGCACAGATACGCAGTATTTT. It codes for CASSVYGSSTDTQYF.

The rearrangement uses TRBV2 and TRBJ1-2, with D uncertain. V was shortened by 3 bases and J by 3 bases, with 11 bases between the two germline ends. The CDR3 is made up of 14 amino acids. CDR1 and CDR2 (germline): SNHLY, FYNNEI. For the CDR3, the DNA is TGTGCCAGCAGTGAGGCAGGCCCAGACTATGGCTACACCTTC. Protein sequence: CASSEAGPDYGYTF. Full variable domain (remainder filled in from reference TRBV2 and TRBJ1-2): EPEVTQTPSHQVTQMGQEVILRCVPISNHLYFYWYRQILGQKVEFLVSFYNNEISEKSEIFDDQFSVERPDGSNFTLKIRSTKLEDSAMYFCASSEAGPDYGYTFGSGTRLTVV.

This clone was observed a single time. CDR3 region: CASSLVGREGMNEQFF. For the CDR3, the DNA is TGTGCCAGCAGCTTAGTGGGGCGGGAGGGGATGAATGAGCAGTTCTTC. This chain connects TRBV7-6 to TRBJ2-1; TRBD2 agrees at 9 bases. Germline V lookup: CDR1 SGHVS, CDR2 FNYEAQ. The V gene end was trimmed by 1 base and the J gene end by 7 bases; junction bases not matched to a gene: 8. The CDR3 loop spans 16 amino acids.

In DNA form, the CDR3 reads TGTGCCAGCAGCTCAGTAGCGGGCTCCTACAATGAGCAGTTCTTC. Its translation is CASSSVAGSYNEQFF. V and J are TRBV11-2 and TRBJ2-1, with 7 positions matching TRBD2. Germline CDR1 and CDR2: SGHAT and FQNNGV. This CDR3 contains 15 residues. The V gene end was trimmed by 4 bases and the J gene end by 0 bases; junction bases not matched to a gene: 3.

This chain links TRBV29-1 with TRBJ2-3; 7 bases align to TRBD1. Trimming removed 1 base from V and 4 bases from J; junction bases left unmatched: 11. The length of the CDR3 is 16 residues. Germline CDR1 is SQVTM and CDR2 is ANQGSEA. The CDR3: CSVEVLGGAWSDTQYF. Written as DNA, the CDR3 is TGCAGCGTTGAAGTGTTAGGGGGCGCATGGTCAGATACGCAGTATTTT.

The rearrangement uses TRBV20-1 and TRBJ2-7; D unresolved. In germline, CDR1 is DFQATT, CDR2 SNEGSKA (reference sequence). V was trimmed by 5 bases and J by 6 bases, leaving 11 bases between them. The CDR3 is made up of 11 amino acids. The CDR3 nucleotides are TGCAGTGCTCCGTTCGGTGGCGAGCAGTACTTC. Translated, it gives CSAPFGGEQYF.

This rearrangement joins TRBV11-1 to TRBJ2-7; D is ambiguous. The CDR3 extends over 14 amino acids. The ends were cut back, 1 base at V and 2 bases at J, with 9 bases in the middle. Germline CDR1 reads SGHAT; CDR2 reads FQDESV (reference sequence). The CDR3 DNA reads as TGTGCCAGCAGCTTAGTTGGCAGTCCCTACGAGCAGTACTTC. Its translation: CASSLVGSPYEQYF.

This clone appeared a single time. The V gene is TRBV11-2, the J gene TRBJ1-2; TRBD1 aligns across 8 bases. Germline assignment: CDR1 SGHAT and CDR2 FQNNGV. The CDR3 runs 15 residues. V gave up 1 base and J gave up 4 bases; unmatched junction bases: 5. The CDR3, as DNA: TGTGCCAGCAGCTTAGTCGGGGACAGGATCTATGGCTACACCTTC. Translation: CASSLVGDRIYGYTF.